A selection of T cell receptor beta chains follows, all from one sample in a study of identical twins. TCRdb re-called the 5' RACE reads through MiXCR, storing one row per CDR3 protein. The data show about 240,000 distinct CDR3 sequences, with approximately 7.8% seen just once and around 5% held by the top ten. The same data also contributed to another study, on yellow fever vaccine responses in identical twins.

The source material was CD8+ T cells sorted from blood. These receptors originate from a woman aged 18 to 35 in good health. Each CDR3 is given with its conserved first and last residue. The order of the fields is CDR3 protein, CDR3 DNA, D gene, J gene, V gene, clone size. The D gene is left open where the match is weak. For some rows the clone size is stated as once, few or many, or as a class when expanded; others skip it.

cdr3_aa: CASSRLVLEQFF
cdr3_nt: TGTGCCAGCAGTCGACTAGTCCTTGAGCAGTTCTTC
d_call: .
j_call: TRBJ2-1
v_call: TRBV12-3/TRBV12-4
clone_size: many

cdr3_aa: CASSFGPGQNNSPLHF
cdr3_nt: TGTGCCAGCAGCTTTGGTCCGGGACAGAATAATTCACCTCTCCACTTT
d_call: TRBD1
j_call: TRBJ1-6
v_call: TRBV7-6
clone_size: .

cdr3_aa: CSARDLSGTGNDEQFF
cdr3_nt: TGCAGTGCTAGAGACTTAAGTGGGACAGGGAATGATGAGCAGTTCTTC
d_call: TRBD1
j_call: TRBJ2-1
v_call: TRBV20-1
clone_size: .

cdr3_aa: CASSLIRGGAFF
cdr3_nt: TGTGCCAGCAGTTTAATCAGGGGAGGGGCTTTCTTT
d_call: .
j_call: TRBJ1-1
v_call: TRBV12-3/TRBV12-4
clone_size: many

cdr3_aa: CASSGQGLTEAFF
cdr3_nt: TGTGCCAGCAGTGGACAGGGTTTGACTGAAGCTTTCTTT
d_call: TRBD1
j_call: TRBJ1-1
v_call: TRBV6-1
clone_size: many

cdr3_aa: CASTKGSKLFF
cdr3_nt: TGTGCCAGCACCAAGGGGAGTAAACTGTTTTTT
d_call: .
j_call: TRBJ1-4
v_call: TRBV12-3/TRBV12-4
clone_size: few

cdr3_aa: CSVEQGYGYTF
cdr3_nt: TGCAGCGTTGAACAGGGATACGGCTACACCTTC
d_call: .
j_call: TRBJ1-2
v_call: TRBV29-1
clone_size: few

cdr3_aa: CASSGTSGIYEQYF
cdr3_nt: TGTGCCAGCAGTGGGACTAGCGGGATCTACGAGCAGTACTTC
d_call: TRBD2
j_call: TRBJ2-7
v_call: TRBV28
clone_size: few

cdr3_aa: CASTQGGSTDTQYF
cdr3_nt: TGTGCCAGCACCCAAGGCGGGAGCACAGATACGCAGTATTTT
d_call: .
j_call: TRBJ2-3
v_call: TRBV7-9
clone_size: .

cdr3_aa: CASSGDGGWSTF
cdr3_nt: TGTGCCAGCAGCGGTGACGGGGGATGGAGCACCTTC
d_call: .
j_call: TRBJ1-2
v_call: TRBV11-2
clone_size: few

cdr3_aa: CASSGVGRAYEQYF
cdr3_nt: TGTGCCAGCAGTGGTGTCGGGAGGGCCTACGAGCAGTACTTC
d_call: TRBD2
j_call: TRBJ2-7
v_call: TRBV25-1
clone_size: many

cdr3_aa: CSVGRGTEAFF
cdr3_nt: TGCAGCGTAGGCAGGGGCACTGAAGCTTTCTTT
d_call: .
j_call: TRBJ1-1
v_call: TRBV29-1
clone_size: many

cdr3_aa: CATSEWDRAGELFF
cdr3_nt: TGTGCCACCAGTGAATGGGACAGGGCCGGGGAGCTGTTTTTT
d_call: TRBD1
j_call: TRBJ2-2
v_call: TRBV24-1
clone_size: many

cdr3_aa: CASSLVPGETQYF
cdr3_nt: TGTGCCAGCAGCTTAGTTCCGGGAGAGACCCAGTACTTC
d_call: .
j_call: TRBJ2-5
v_call: TRBV9
clone_size: .

cdr3_aa: CASSLIPGLEVGELFF
cdr3_nt: TGTGCCAGCAGTCTAATCCCGGGACTTGAAGTCGGGGAGCTGTTTTTT
d_call: .
j_call: TRBJ2-2
v_call: TRBV6-1
clone_size: .

cdr3_aa: CATSRDRAENTEAFF
cdr3_nt: TGTGCCACCAGCAGAGATAGGGCAGAGAACACTGAAGCTTTCTTT
d_call: .
j_call: TRBJ1-1
v_call: TRBV15
clone_size: .

cdr3_aa: CASSRDGTGWCTEAFF
cdr3_nt: TGCGCCAGCAGCCGAGATGGGACAGGGTGGTGTACTGAAGCTTTCTTT
d_call: TRBD1
j_call: TRBJ1-1
v_call: TRBV10-2
clone_size: many

cdr3_aa: CASTGGETQYF
cdr3_nt: TGTGCCAGCACAGGGGGAGAGACCCAGTACTTC
d_call: TRBD1
j_call: TRBJ2-5
v_call: TRBV27
clone_size: many

cdr3_aa: CASSLQGATGELFF
cdr3_nt: TGTGCCAGCAGCTTACAGGGGGCGACCGGGGAGCTGTTTTTT
d_call: TRBD1
j_call: TRBJ2-2
v_call: TRBV7-2
clone_size: many

cdr3_aa: CASSYSVESPLHF
cdr3_nt: TGTGCCAGCAGTTACTCGGTGGAGTCACCCCTCCACTTT
d_call: .
j_call: TRBJ1-6
v_call: TRBV6-2/TRBV6-3
clone_size: many

cdr3_aa: CASSPGTTPYEQYF
cdr3_nt: TGTGCCAGCAGCCCCGGGACAACACCCTACGAGCAGTACTTC
d_call: .
j_call: TRBJ2-7
v_call: TRBV12-3/TRBV12-4
clone_size: many

cdr3_aa: CAISELAGRLDTQYF
cdr3_nt: TGTGCCATCAGTGAGTTGGCGGGGCGTTTGGATACGCAGTATTTT
d_call: .
j_call: TRBJ2-3
v_call: TRBV10-3
clone_size: .

cdr3_aa: CASGHSSMNTEAFF
cdr3_nt: TGTGCTAGTGGGCACAGCTCAATGAACACTGAAGCTTTCTTT
d_call: .
j_call: TRBJ1-1
v_call: TRBV12-5
clone_size: many

cdr3_aa: CASSYYSGTVTDTQYF
cdr3_nt: TGTGCCAGCAGTTATTACTCCGGGACAGTCACAGATACGCAGTATTTT
d_call: TRBD1
j_call: TRBJ2-3
v_call: TRBV27
clone_size: many

cdr3_aa: CATSETTGTERNNIQYF
cdr3_nt: TGTGCCACCAGTGAGACTACCGGGACAGAAAGAAATAACATTCAGTACTTC
d_call: TRBD1
j_call: TRBJ2-4
v_call: TRBV24-1
clone_size: few

cdr3_aa: CASSLALVSEQFF
cdr3_nt: TGTGCCAGCAGCTTGGCCCTGGTCTCCGAGCAGTTCTTC
d_call: .
j_call: TRBJ2-1
v_call: TRBV5-8
clone_size: .

cdr3_aa: CSAEWDAIGEQFF
cdr3_nt: TGCAGTGCTGAGTGGGATGCAATTGGTGAGCAGTTCTTC
d_call: .
j_call: TRBJ2-1
v_call: TRBV20-1
clone_size: many

cdr3_aa: CASSLDKNTGELFF
cdr3_nt: TGTGCCAGCAGCTTAGACAAGAACACCGGGGAGCTGTTTTTT
d_call: .
j_call: TRBJ2-2
v_call: TRBV7-9
clone_size: few

cdr3_aa: CASNGDRANNEQFF
cdr3_nt: TGTGCCAGCAATGGGGACAGGGCCAACAATGAGCAGTTCTTC
d_call: TRBD1
j_call: TRBJ2-1
v_call: TRBV12-3/TRBV12-4
clone_size: few

cdr3_aa: CASSLVLAGKETQYF
cdr3_nt: TGTGCCAGCAGTTTAGTACTAGCGGGGAAAGAGACCCAGTACTTC
d_call: TRBD2
j_call: TRBJ2-5
v_call: TRBV12-3/TRBV12-4
clone_size: .

cdr3_aa: CASSLGVRGMNTEAFF
cdr3_nt: TGTGCCAGCAGTTTAGGGGTGAGGGGGATGAACACTGAAGCTTTCTTT
d_call: .
j_call: TRBJ1-1
v_call: TRBV12-3/TRBV12-4
clone_size: few

cdr3_aa: CASSPRQRDQPQHF
cdr3_nt: TGCGCCAGCAGCCCTAGACAGCGAGATCAGCCCCAGCATTTT
d_call: .
j_call: TRBJ1-5
v_call: TRBV4-1
clone_size: many

cdr3_aa: CASSSMNPTDTQYF
cdr3_nt: TGTGCCAGTAGTTCGATGAACCCCACAGATACGCAGTATTTT
d_call: .
j_call: TRBJ2-3
v_call: TRBV12-3/TRBV12-4
clone_size: many

cdr3_aa: CASSLDGGRSTDTQYF
cdr3_nt: TGTGCCAGCAGCTTAGACGGGGGGAGGAGCACAGATACGCAGTATTTT
d_call: TRBD2
j_call: TRBJ2-3
v_call: TRBV7-9
clone_size: .

cdr3_aa: CASSLGEGSPLHF
cdr3_nt: TGTGCCAGCAGCTTAGGGGAGGGTTCACCCCTCCACTTT
d_call: .
j_call: TRBJ1-6
v_call: TRBV13
clone_size: few